One T cell receptor beta chain is described in this entry. The data are from a study of blood T cell repertoires in COVID-19. Study summary: Samples taken during acute and convalescent COVID-19 were collected in the United States, Italy and Spain.

Per germline, CDR1 LGHNA and CDR2 YSLEER. Trimming removed 4 bases at V and 5 bases at J, with 17 bases between. The CDR3 runs 15 residues. In the original analysis: How many nucleated cells were present was estimated from reference gene primer amplification. Measured with immunoSEQ multiplex PCR; TCRdb has only the in-frame clones, and not every one. The D gene and trimming were derived from the DNA, and the V and J assignments and clone size from that table. The table records around 80,000 clones, approximately 82% of them present only once. This rearrangement joins TRBV4-3 to TRBJ2-5; D might be TRBD2 (6 bases). What was sequenced was peripheral blood. This TCR came from a man between 60 and 75 years old with acute or convalescent COVID-19. CDR3 region: CASSLGGGREETQYF. The CDR3 region has the DNA TGCGCCAGCAGCCTGGGAGGAGGGCGAGAGGAGACCCAGTACTTC.